The source of this T cell receptor beta chain is a study of PD-1 blockade in classical Hodgkin lymphoma. About the research overall: Patients were given intravenous nivolumab, 3 mg/kg, every 2 weeks.

Study outcomes and limitations: Why the repertoires differ is still unclear, perhaps disease activity or prior therapy. Relative to healthy donors, newly diagnosed patients reportedly had lower baseline TCR diversity, which was reported as lower still in relapsed/refractory patients.

The CDR3 has 14 residues. V lost 4 bases to trimming and J lost 4 bases, with 10 bases between them. Germline-derived CDR1 and CDR2 are SNHLY and FYNNEI. All patients relapsed after autologous stem cell transplantation, and brentuximab vedotin exposure varied. Produced via immunoSEQ multiplex PCR; TCRdb's table is partial and in-frame only. The sample carries 35,000 to 55,000 clones, roughly 72% recorded once. Concerning this clone: The antigen is not known.

The chain couples TRBV2 to TRBJ1-4; D is ambiguous. This clonotype originated in a human donor with classical Hodgkin lymphoma. The material was peripheral blood mononuclear cells (PBMCs), obtained before the second cycle of nivolumab. The CDR3 bases are TGTGCCAGCAGTGGGTCCGGGGATAATGAAAAACTGTTTTTT. Translation gives CASSGSGDNEKLFF.